One sample yielded the 5 T cell receptor beta chains listed below, sequenced in a study of T cells after yellow fever vaccination. TCRdb re-derived calls from the 5' RACE reads in MiXCR, one entry per CDR3 protein. The table records about 130,000 distinct CDR3 sequences, 8.9% of them present only once. Sequencing was performed on CD8+ T cells sorted from PBMCs, taken on the day of the yellow fever booster vaccination. These receptors originate from a man aged 18 to 29 who received the YFV17D yellow fever vaccine.

This clonotype has just a few counts. The chain joins TRBV4-1 to TRBJ2-3; D is uncertain. V lost 0 bases, J lost 0 bases, and 16 bases lay in between. Per germline, CDR1 MGHRA and CDR2 YSYEKL. The CDR3 extends over 18 amino acids. Written as DNA, the CDR3 is TGCGCCAGCAGCCAAGAGTGGACGATTCTGACTAGCACAGATACGCAGTATTTT. Translated: CASSQEWTILTSTDTQYF.

The chain employs TRBV6-5 and TRBJ2-7; possibly TRBD1 for D (6 bases). The germline V gene has CDR1 MNHEY and CDR2 SVGAGI. The CDR3 is made up of 16 amino acids. V was trimmed by 5 bases and J by 0 bases, leaving 17 bases between them. CDR3 amino acids: CASSLGALGSSYEQYF. The CDR3 DNA is TGTGCCAGCAGTCTGGGGGCGCTGGGGAGCTCCTACGAGCAGTACTTC.

This clonotype occurred a few times. The chain has TRBV6-2 or TRBV6-3 and TRBJ1-6; D gene ambiguous. There are 14 residues in the CDR3. CDR1 and CDR2 from the germline V gene are MNHEY and SVGEGT. V lost 7 bases and J lost 5, with 12 bases in between. The CDR3 region has the DNA TGTGCCAGCATCCAGAGGTGGAATAATTCACCCCTCCACTTT. The encoded protein is CASIQRWNNSPLHF.

This clonotype appeared a few times. The chain combines TRBV3-1 with TRBJ2-1; D is ambiguous. CDR1 LGHDT and CDR2 YNNKEL come from the germline V gene (reference sequence). Between the trimmed V and J ends, which lost 3 bases and 2 bases, there was a span of 5 bases. This CDR3 comprises 13 residues. CDR3 nucleotides: TGTGCCAGCAGCCAGTTTACCTACAATGAGCAGTTCTTC. Translating it yields CASSQFTYNEQFF.

This clonotype was detected a few times. This sequence joins TRBV5-1 and TRBJ1-1; 7 nucleotides agree with TRBD1. Trimming cost V 4 bases and J 5 bases; bases outside gene matches: 5. This CDR3 spans 13 amino acids. In germline, CDR1 is SGHRS, CDR2 YFSETQ. The CDR3 DNA reads as TGCGCCAGCAGCCGGACAGGATGGACTGAAGCTTTCTTT. Its protein is CASSRTGWTEAFF.